A single sample gave rise to the 20 T cell receptor beta chains below, sequenced in a study of low-dose radiotherapy and immunotherapy resistance in tumors. cDNA synthesis used a TRAV/TRBV-specific primer set for both chains. TCRs were put through roughly 19 PCR cycles of amplification with Phusion. A constant-region primer and the V-primer adapter served as the primer pair. TCRdb ran MiXCR on the reads and lists one entry per CDR3 protein. Among around 99,000 distinct CDR3 sequences listed, 9.4% were seen once. The time point here: before trial treatment. Sample: PBMCs, taken before treatment. The receptors were sampled from a male donor with prostate cancer.

This clonotype was counted ten times or more. V usage is TRBV6-2 or TRBV6-3 and J usage is TRBJ2-5; weak D call: TRBD1 (6 bases). Germline V CDR1 and CDR2: MNHEY, SVGEGT. The CDR3 covers 14 residues. The V end lost 9 bases, the J end lost 2 bases, and 16 bases lay between the germline ends. CDR3 nucleotide sequence: TGTGCCAGTCATCCGGGACACCGACAAGAGACCCAGTACTTC. Its protein is CASHPGHRQETQYF.

This clonotype was seen repeatedly, ten times or more. The genes are TRBV7-2 and TRBJ2-1; tentatively, D is TRBD1 or TRBD2 (5 bases each). CDR1 is SGHTA and CDR2 is FQGNSA in the germline V gene. V dropped 1 base and J dropped 9 bases, with 13 bases sitting between them. This CDR3 contains 14 residues. CDR3 region: CASSLVFRDAEQFF. The CDR3 DNA follows: TGTGCCAGCAGCTTAGTTTTCCGGGACGCTGAGCAGTTCTTC.

This clonotype was seen ten or more times. The chain employs TRBV5-1 and TRBJ2-3; D unclear. Germline assignment: CDR1 SGHRS and CDR2 YFSETQ. This CDR3 is 15 amino acids long. The ends were cut back, 0 bases at V and 2 bases at J, with 10 bases in the middle. DNA for the CDR3: TGCGCCAGCAGCTTGGTGCCTACCTCCACAGATACGCAGTATTTT. It specifies CASSLVPTSTDTQYF.

This clonotype has just a few counts. One end of the junction is discordant with germline, which a read error may explain. The CDR3 DNA reads as TGTGCCGGCAGCTCTGGGCGACAGGGAGCTGAAGCTTTCTTT. This codes for CAGSSGRQGAEAFF. The J gene is TRBJ1-1, the V gene TRBV7-9; 7 positions agree with TRBD1. The germline CDR1 and CDR2 sequences are SEHNR and FQNEAQ (reference sequence). The length of the CDR3 is 14 residues. The full variable domain, completed using reference TRBV7-9 and TRBJ1-1, is DTGVSQNPRHKITKRGQNVTFRCDPISEHNRLYWYRQTLGQGPEFLTYFQNEAQLEKSRLLSDRFSAERPKGSFSTLEIQRTEQGDSAMYLCAGSSGRQGAEAFFGQGTRLTVV.

This clonotype was recorded many times. The chain uses TRBV6-5 and TRBJ2-7; 9 nucleotides agree with TRBD1. This CDR3 is built from 14 residues. Germline V gene sequence: CDR1 MNHEY, CDR2 SVGAGI. After removal of 3 bases from V and 8 bases from J, the junction contained 8 bases not matched to a gene. CDR3: CASSYSGTGKQQYF. Here the CDR3 DNA reads TGTGCCAGCAGTTATTCCGGGACAGGGAAACAGCAGTACTTC.

This clonotype was counted many times. This chain joins TRBV27 and TRBJ1-1, with TRBD1 matching over 8 bases. V shed 5 bases, J shed 0 bases, and the junction held 5 bases outside the gene matches. Germline CDR1 is MNHEY and CDR2 is SMNVEV (reference sequence). This CDR3 is built from 15 residues. The CDR3 coding sequence is TGTGCCAGCAGTCCCGAGGACAGGGTGAACACTGAAGCTTTCTTT. Translation gives CASSPEDRVNTEAFF.

This clonotype was counted ten times or more. V usage is TRBV12-3 or TRBV12-4 and J usage is TRBJ1-3, with D tentatively TRBD1 (5 bases). The CDR3 runs 15 residues. V lost 6 bases to trimming and J lost 0 bases, with 12 bases between them. The DNA of the CDR3 is TGTGCCAGCAGAGTGACCGGGGGCTCTGGAAACACCATATATTTT. It translates to CASRVTGGSGNTIYF.

Many counts were recorded for this clonotype. The chain carries TRBV7-2 and TRBJ2-7; 11 nucleotides line up with TRBD2. This CDR3 has 14 residues. CDR1 is SGHTA and CDR2 is FQGNSA in the germline V gene. After removal of 3 bases from V and 4 bases from J, the junction contained 2 bases not matched to a gene. The CDR3 DNA reads TGTGCCAGCAGCTTTGGGACTAGCGGTTACGAGCAGTACTTC. It specifies CASSFGTSGYEQYF.

This clonotype was detected many times. This chain joins TRBV7-6 and TRBJ2-2; tentatively, D is TRBD2 (5 bases). The CDR3 covers 16 residues. Trimming took 4 bases from V and 1 from J, leaving 13 bases between them. Per germline, CDR1 SGHVS and CDR2 FNYEAQ. CDR3 sequence (DNA): TGTGCCAGCAGCTCGGCAAGCGGAGTGAACACCGGGGAGCTGTTTTTT. Its translation is CASSSASGVNTGELFF.

The sample holds many counts of this clonotype. V and J are TRBV20-1 and TRBJ1-5; TRBD1 aligns across 8 bases. This CDR3 spans 14 amino acids. Losses at the gene ends were 2 bases for V and 7 bases for J; bases not matched to a gene: 7. Germline CDR1 DFQATT, CDR2 SNEGSKA (reference sequence). CDR3 DNA sequence: TGCAGTGCTAGATGGACAGGGACGGACCAGCCCCAGCATTTT. Protein sequence: CSARWTGTDQPQHF.

In regard to this clonotype: A far larger clone is a single base away, which makes a read error likely. J is TRBJ2-5 and V is TRBV5-1; D is unclear. The CDR3 loop spans 14 amino acids. Trimming removed 4 bases at V and 11 bases at J, with 21 bases between. CDR1 and CDR2 from the germline V gene are SGHRS and YFSETQ. CDR3 sequence reads: CASSPVTSAGEQYF. In DNA form, the CDR3 reads TGCGCCAGCAGCCCGGTTACCTCAGCAGGTGAGCAGTACTTC.

This clonotype was found many times. The chain combines TRBV7-2 with TRBJ2-7; D not resolved. V dropped 4 bases and J dropped 4 bases, with 11 bases sitting between them. Germline lookup yields CDR1 SGHTA and CDR2 FQGNSA. The CDR3 has 13 residues. The CDR3 region is CASSSAAPYEQYF. CDR3 DNA sequence: TGTGCCAGCAGCTCAGCAGCACCATACGAGCAGTACTTC.

In this sample, this clonotype turned up many times. This chain joins TRBV29-1 and TRBJ2-3; D is perhaps TRBD2 (5 bases). Germline CDR1 SQVTM, CDR2 ANQGSEA. Trimming pared 2 bases from V and 2 bases from J, leaving 14 bases between. The CDR3 runs 15 residues. CDR3 residues: CSVERGLGNTDTQYF. The CDR3 DNA reads TGCAGCGTTGAACGCGGACTGGGAAACACAGATACGCAGTATTTT.

This clonotype was seen only a few times. The V call is TRBV6-6, the J call TRBJ2-7; 9 bases match TRBD1. V lost 5 bases to trimming and J lost 4 bases; unmatched junction nucleotides: 9. This CDR3 spans 15 amino acids. CDR1 MNHNY and CDR2 SVGAGI come from the germline V gene (reference sequence). CDR3 protein: CASSAEDRGVYEQYF. DNA of the CDR3: TGTGCCAGCAGTGCGGAGGACAGGGGCGTATACGAGCAGTACTTC.

This clonotype was seen repeatedly, ten times or more. The genes are TRBV2 and TRBJ1-5; 9 bases agree with TRBD1. The V gene's germline CDR1 is SNHLY and CDR2 FYNNEI. The CDR3 totals 15 residues. After removal of 5 bases from V and 1 base from J, the junction contained 3 bases not matched to a gene. Here the CDR3 reads CASSWTGASNQPQHF. DNA for the CDR3: TGTGCCAGCAGTTGGACAGGGGCAAGCAATCAGCCCCAGCATTTT.

This clonotype was recorded at least ten times. This chain uses TRBV4-3 with TRBJ2-7; D unclear. The CDR3 has 16 amino acids. The germline CDR1 and CDR2 sequences are LGHNA and YSLEER. Trimming stripped 0 bases from V and 2 bases from J, with 14 bases between. This CDR3 is CASSQDLGSATYEQYF. DNA of the CDR3: TGCGCCAGCAGCCAAGACCTGGGGTCAGCCACCTACGAGCAGTACTTC.

This clonotype was seen ten or more times. The rearrangement links TRBV7-9 to TRBJ1-5, with TRBD1 as a possible D gene (5 bases). This CDR3 has 13 amino acids. The V and J ends lost 6 bases and 6 bases respectively, with 12 bases between them. Germline V gene sequence: CDR1 SEHNR, CDR2 FQNEAQ (reference sequence). The DNA for the CDR3 is TGTGCCAGCAGTCAGGGAACGGTTCAGCCCCAGCATTTT. Translated: CASSQGTVQPQHF.

This clonotype was detected ten times or more. V and J are TRBV28 and TRBJ2-3, with D perhaps TRBD1 or TRBD2 (5 bases each). Trimming shortened V by 4 bases and J by 1 base, and 12 bases separated the two germline ends. The CDR3 extends over 15 amino acids. Germline assignment: CDR1 MDHEN and CDR2 SYDVKM. CDR3 sequence: CASSWGWPRTDTQYF. CDR3 DNA sequence: TGTGCCAGCAGTTGGGGGTGGCCCCGCACAGATACGCAGTATTTT.

At least ten counts were recorded for this clonotype. The chain is built from TRBV3-1 and TRBJ2-2; TRBD2 aligns across 12 bases. Germline V CDR1 and CDR2: LGHDT, YNNKEL (reference sequence). The length of the CDR3 is 18 residues. Unmatched junction bases numbered 11, after V lost 4 bases and J lost 5 bases. The CDR3 loop is CASSLRSSGLAGTGELFF. The CDR3 DNA reads as TGTGCCAGCAGCCTGAGATCCTCAGGACTAGCGGGGACCGGGGAGCTGTTTTTT.

A few counts support this clonotype. The V call is TRBV18, the J call TRBJ1-1, with a tentative D call TRBD1 (5 bases). The CDR3 is made up of 13 amino acids. Germline V gene sequence: CDR1 KGHSH, CDR2 LQKENI. V was clipped by 4 bases and J by 8 bases, with 14 bases between them. The DNA for the CDR3 is TGTGCCAGCTCACTCGTCCCCGAGGGGGAAGCTTTCTTT. Its translation: CASSLVPEGEAFF. Full variable domain (remainder filled in from reference TRBV18 and TRBJ1-1): NAGVMQNPRHLVRRRGQEARLRCSPMKGHSHVYWYRQLPEEGLKFMVYLQKENIIDESGMPKERFSAEFPKEGPSILRIQQVVRGDSAAYFCASSLVPEGEAFFGQGTRLTVV.